The rows below give T cell receptor beta chains drawn from one sample of a study of T cells expressing NK-cell markers. No DNA is given; TCRdb re-called the 5' RACE reads and lists each CDR3 protein once. Here the sample table reports approximately 420,000 distinct CDR3 sequences. Sequenced sample: blood T cells: a sorted CD56 or NKG2C T cell subset, CD4+ or CD8+ T cells, or bulk PBMC T cells (not recorded which). These receptors all stem from a woman in her forties or fifties in good health. The CDR3 runs from the conserved cysteine through the conserved F or W.

j_call v_call cdr3_aa
TRBJ2-7 TRBV6-2/TRBV6-3 CASKRGSSYEQYF
TRBJ2-2 TRBV19 CASSLSGGRTGELFF
TRBJ2-2 TRBV21-1 CASSHRGGNTGELFF
TRBJ2-6 TRBV4-1 CASSQVGQSSSGANVLTF
TRBJ2-2 TRBV29-1 CSGNRGGTGELFF
TRBJ2-7 TRBV15 CATSSLQAGDDEQYF
TRBJ1-6 TRBV25-1 CASRDGLLNSPLHF
TRBJ2-7 TRBV27 CASSLGLDYEQYF
TRBJ1-4 TRBV11-2 CASSIEGGTNEKLFF
TRBJ2-2 TRBV20-1 CSQHSGTGVIRGNDGELFF
TRBJ2-1 TRBV27 CASRKRTSSYNEQFF
TRBJ2-2 TRBV15 CATSKGLVNTGELFF
TRBJ2-2 TRBV4-1 CASSQRLVAANTGELFF
TRBJ2-1 TRBV27 CASSQRTTDNEQFF
TRBJ1-4 TRBV29-1 CSVDWGPGEKLFF